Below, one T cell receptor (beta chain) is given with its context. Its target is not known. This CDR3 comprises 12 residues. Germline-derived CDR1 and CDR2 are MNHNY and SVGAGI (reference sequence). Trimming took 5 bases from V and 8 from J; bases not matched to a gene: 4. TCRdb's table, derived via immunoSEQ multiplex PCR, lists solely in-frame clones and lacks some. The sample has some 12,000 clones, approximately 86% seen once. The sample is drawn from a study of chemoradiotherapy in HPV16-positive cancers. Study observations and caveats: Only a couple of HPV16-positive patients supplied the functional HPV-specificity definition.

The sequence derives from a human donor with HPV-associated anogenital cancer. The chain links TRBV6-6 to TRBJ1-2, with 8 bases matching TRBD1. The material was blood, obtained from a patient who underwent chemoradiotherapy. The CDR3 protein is CASSQGAGGYTF. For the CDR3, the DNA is TGTGCCAGCAGTCAGGGGGCGGGCGGCTACACCTTC.